These 15 T cell receptor beta chains share one sample of origin, sequenced in a study of blood T cell repertoires in COVID-19. Only in-frame clones appear in the TCRdb table, and some are missing; sequencing was by immunoSEQ multiplex PCR. The sample contains over 250,000 clones, 89% of which appear only once. The specimen sequenced was peripheral blood. All receptors come from a man aged 45 to 65 with acute or convalescent COVID-19.

The CDR3 reads CAWIRWGQGSGYTF. CDR3 sequence (DNA): TGTGCCTGGATCCGTTGGGGACAGGGGAGTGGCTACACCTTC. This chain connects TRBV30 to TRBJ1-2, with 10 bases fitting TRBD1. V lost 4 bases, J lost 7 bases, and 9 bases stayed unmatched. CDR3 length: 14 amino acids. Germline V gene data show CDR1 as GTSNPN and CDR2 as SVGIG (reference sequence).

This rearrangement joins TRBV6-1 to TRBJ2-3; D unresolved. The V end was cut by 2 bases, the J end by 2 bases, with 11 bases between. Germline loops: CDR1 MNHNS, CDR2 SASEGT. The length of the CDR3 is 15 residues. Here the CDR3 reads CASSETLQNTDTQYF. The CDR3 nucleotides read TGTGCCAGCAGTGAAACGCTACAGAACACAGATACGCAGTATTTT.

The CDR3 nucleotides read TGCGCCAGCAGGGCCCTAGAGGGGGGGGCCGGCACAGATACGCAGTATTTT. It codes for CASRALEGGAGTDTQYF. The chain employs TRBV10-2 and TRBJ2-3; the D gene is possibly TRBD2 (7 bases). The CDR3 is 17 residues long. Germline CDR1 is WSHSY and CDR2 is SAAADI. Trimming took 6 bases from V and 1 from J, leaving 20 bases between them.

The chain couples TRBV9 to TRBJ1-5; tentative D call: TRBD1 (5 bases). CDR3 length: 14 residues. Per germline, CDR1 SGDLS and CDR2 YYNGEE. With 3 bases removed from V and 0 bases from J, the gap between germline ends came to 7 bases. The chain's CDR3 is CASSEGYSNQPQHF. DNA of the CDR3: TGTGCCAGCAGCGAGGGGTATAGCAATCAGCCCCAGCATTTT.

The gene calls are TRBV19 and TRBJ1-5; 8 nucleotides agree with TRBD1. Losses at the gene ends were 9 bases for V and 3 bases for J; bases not matched to a gene: 10. The CDR3 sequence is 15 residues long. Germline V gene sequence: CDR1 LNHDA, CDR2 SQIVND (reference sequence). Here the CDR3 reads CASLRTGRNNQPQHF. Written as DNA, the CDR3 is TGTGCCAGCTTGCGGACAGGGAGGAACAATCAGCCCCAGCATTTT.

V gene TRBV20-1 combines with J gene TRBJ2-7; 7 bases fit TRBD1. This CDR3 region has 17 residues. Germline values: CDR1 DFQATT, CDR2 SNEGSKA (reference sequence). The ends lost 3 bases at V and 3 bases at J; junction bases unmatched: 17. CDR3 in DNA: TGCAGTGCTAGTACAGGGGTTGTGTCATTGGGCGGCTACGAGCAGTACTTC. Protein: CSASTGVVSLGGYEQYF.

This chain uses TRBV4-1 with TRBJ1-1, with 7 nucleotides matching TRBD1. V shed 4 bases, J shed 0 bases, and the junction held 8 bases outside the gene matches. The V gene's germline CDR1 is MGHRA and CDR2 YSYEKL. The length of the CDR3 is 16 residues. CDR3 DNA: TGCGCCAGCAGCCTACGAGGACAGGCTATGAACACTGAAGCTTTCTTT. It encodes CASSLRGQAMNTEAFF.

The genes are TRBV6-1 and TRBJ1-5; 7 bases match TRBD1. Germline trimming cut 3 bases from V and 0 bases from J; bases unmatched to any gene: 8. Germline lookup yields CDR1 MNHNS and CDR2 SASEGT. CDR3 size: 17 residues. The CDR3 loop reads CASSEGRGWYSNQPQHF. The CDR3 DNA is TGTGCCAGCAGTGAGGGCAGGGGGTGGTATAGCAATCAGCCCCAGCATTTT.

This clone has ten or more counts. The genes are TRBV19 and TRBJ1-2, with 12 bases that match TRBD1. The CDR3 is made up of 17 amino acids. The germline V gene encodes CDR1 LNHDA and CDR2 SQIVND (reference sequence). Losses at the gene ends were 7 bases for V and 4 bases for J; bases not matched to a gene: 13. The CDR3 sequence: CASTRGQGAMSGYGYTF. The CDR3 nucleotides are TGTGCCAGTACCCGGGGACAGGGGGCGATGTCTGGCTATGGCTACACCTTC. The whole variable domain, filled in from reference TRBV19 and TRBJ1-2, reads DGGITQSPKYLFRKEGQNVTLSCEQNLNHDAMYWYRQDPGQGLRLIYYSQIVNDFQKGDIAEGYSVSREKKESFPLTVTSAQKNPTAFYLCASTRGQGAMSGYGYTFGSGTRLTVV.

The chain carries TRBV4-1 and TRBJ2-2; TRBD1 agrees at 7 bases. The CDR3 extends over 15 amino acids. Looked up from germline, CDR1 is MGHRA and CDR2 is YSYEKL. Unmatched junction bases numbered 7, after V lost 4 bases and J lost 5 bases. CDR3: CASSPQDRNTGELFF. The CDR3 DNA sequence: TGCGCCAGCAGCCCCCAGGACAGGAATACCGGGGAGCTGTTTTTT.

The chain uses TRBV5-6 and TRBJ2-1; possible D gene TRBD2, 7 bases. CDR1 and CDR2 (germline): SGHDT, YYEEEE. The V end lost 3 bases, the J end lost 3 bases, and 13 bases lay between the germline ends. The CDR3 spans 15 residues. The CDR3 here is CASSSPRGGYNEQFF. CDR3 DNA: TGTGCCAGCAGCTCCCCAAGGGGGGGCTACAATGAGCAGTTCTTC.

The table lists this clone with a few counts. The rearrangement uses TRBV18 and TRBJ1-4; 8 bases match TRBD1. The CDR3 is 15 residues long. With V trimmed by 3 bases and J by 8 bases, 8 bases remained unmatched. Germline V gene data show CDR1 as KGHSH and CDR2 as LQKENI. CDR3 coding DNA: TGTGCCAGCTCACCGGTGGGACAGGTGGGCGAAAAACTGTTTTTT. Its protein is CASSPVGQVGEKLFF. Drawing the rest from reference TRBV18 and TRBJ1-4, the complete variable domain is NAGVMQNPRHLVRRRGQEARLRCSPMKGHSHVYWYRQLPEEGLKFMVYLQKENIIDESGMPKERFSAEFPKEGPSILRIQQVVRGDSAAYFCASSPVGQVGEKLFFGSGTQLSVL.

This rearrangement joins TRBV3-1 (or the pseudogene TRBV3-2) to TRBJ2-5; a weak D match, TRBD1 (6 bases). Germline V gene lookup returns CDR1 LGHDT and CDR2 YNNKEL (reference sequence). The CDR3 is 14 amino acids. Trimming removed 1 base from V and 7 bases from J, with 13 bases in between. CDR3 DNA: TGTGCCAGCAGCCAAGGAACAGGGTTAAGGACCCAGTACTTC. Translated: CASSQGTGLRTQYF.

The chain uses TRBV3-1 (or the pseudogene TRBV3-2) and TRBJ2-2, with 9 bases matching TRBD2. This CDR3 spans 13 amino acids. The germline V gene encodes CDR1 LGHDT and CDR2 YNNKEL (reference sequence). The trim removed 6 bases at V and 6 bases at J, leaving 2 bases unmatched. The CDR3 bases are TGTGCCAGCAGAGGCGGGGGGGCCGGGGAGCTGTTTTTT. Residues: CASRGGGAGELFF.

The chain links TRBV2 to TRBJ2-1; 7 bases match TRBD1. V lost 4 bases, J lost 3 bases, and 6 bases stayed unmatched. The CDR3 contains 15 residues. CDR1 and CDR2 (germline): SNHLY, FYNNEI. CDR3 residues: CASSARQGFYNEQFF. CDR3 DNA: TGTGCCAGCAGTGCCAGACAGGGATTCTACAATGAGCAGTTCTTC. Together with reference TRBV2 and TRBJ2-1, the CDR3 gives the full variable domain: EPEVTQTPSHQVTQMGQEVILRCVPISNHLYFYWYRQILGQKVEFLVSFYNNEISEKSEIFDDQFSVERPDGSNFTLKIRSTKLEDSAMYFCASSARQGFYNEQFFGPGTRLTVL.